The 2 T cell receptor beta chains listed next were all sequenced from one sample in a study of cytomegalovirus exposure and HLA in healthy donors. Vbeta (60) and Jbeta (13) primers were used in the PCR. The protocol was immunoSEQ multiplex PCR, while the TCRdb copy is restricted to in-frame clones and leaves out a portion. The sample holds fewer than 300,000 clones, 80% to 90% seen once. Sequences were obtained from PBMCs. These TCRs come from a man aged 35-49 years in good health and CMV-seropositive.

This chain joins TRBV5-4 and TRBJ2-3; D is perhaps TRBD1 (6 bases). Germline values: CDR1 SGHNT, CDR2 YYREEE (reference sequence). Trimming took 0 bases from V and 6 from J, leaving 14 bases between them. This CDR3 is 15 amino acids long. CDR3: CASSLGGLLGDTQYF. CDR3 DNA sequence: TGTGCCAGCAGCTTGGGGGGGCTTCTCGGGGATACGCAGTATTTT.

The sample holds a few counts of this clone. CDR3 DNA: TGTGCCAGCAGTGTTGGGCGAACGCAGTATTTT. Protein product: CASSVGRTQYF. The rearrangement joins TRBV6-1 to TRBJ2-3; D gene uncertain. The germline CDR1 and CDR2 sequences are MNHNS and SASEGT. CDR3 length: 11 residues. The germline V and J ends were trimmed by 4 bases and 9 bases, with 8 bases remaining between them.